This is a list of T cell receptor beta chains from one sample in a study of naive and memory T cell subsets. TCRdb analysed the UMI-ligation and nested PCR reads with MiXCR anew, one entry per CDR3 protein. The data show around 18,000 distinct CDR3 sequences, approximately 8.6% seen once. The sequenced sample consisted of central memory CD8+ T cells from blood. All receptors derive from a human donor in good health. The conserved cysteine and the conserved F or W are not part of the CDR3 here.

V gene: TRBV4-3
CDR3 protein: ASSQDSPGWTEAF

V gene: TRBV4-2
CDR3 protein: ASSQGTGATEAF

V gene: TRBV3-1
CDR3 protein: ASSQVGGSPADTQY

V gene: TRBV2
CDR3 protein: ASGALSSYEQY

V gene: TRBV24-1
CDR3 protein: ATSDSASGRIYEQY

V gene: TRBV5-4
CDR3 protein: ASSLGPGNTIY

V gene: TRBV20-1
CDR3 protein: SARDLDRTSNTGELF

V gene: TRBV7-2
CDR3 protein: ASSLGGYEQF

V gene: TRBV20-1
CDR3 protein: SAKAGDTEAF

V gene: TRBV6-5
CDR3 protein: ASRRLQGAGNGYT

V gene: TRBV27
CDR3 protein: ASSPRQGAYEQY

V gene: TRBV15
CDR3 protein: ATSPDPGGSETQY

V gene: TRBV3-1
CDR3 protein: ASSQEGGPSNEQF

V gene: TRBV20-1
CDR3 protein: SARDGTSYGYT

V gene: TRBV25-1
CDR3 protein: ASSVRQGETQY

V gene: TRBV6-2/TRBV6-3
CDR3 protein: ASTPRLTDTQY

V gene: TRBV9
CDR3 protein: ASSVGERREGQDTQY

V gene: TRBV20-1
CDR3 protein: SARDPRTDYEQY

V gene: TRBV11-2
CDR3 protein: ASSLGGTVKNTEAF

V gene: TRBV6-2/TRBV6-3
CDR3 protein: ASSPSDDAYNEQF

V gene: TRBV15
CDR3 protein: ATSSGTGDYNEQF

V gene: TRBV19
CDR3 protein: ASSIGEVNEQF

V gene: TRBV6-2/TRBV6-3
CDR3 protein: ASSYGLAGANEQF

V gene: TRBV27
CDR3 protein: ASSPGQDSYEQY

V gene: TRBV9
CDR3 protein: ASSALSDTQY

V gene: TRBV12-3/TRBV12-4
CDR3 protein: ASSGLAGDSSTDTQY

V gene: TRBV7-2
CDR3 protein: ASSFPPRDRAYNEQF

V gene: TRBV27
CDR3 protein: ASSGRGESPLH

V gene: TRBV10-3
CDR3 protein: AISEGETAEAF

V gene: TRBV4-3
CDR3 protein: ASNGGSADTQY

V gene: TRBV4-2
CDR3 protein: ASSQDSTGFYGYT

V gene: TRBV20-1
CDR3 protein: SASVKDTEAF

V gene: TRBV15
CDR3 protein: ATSRGHSLGLQF

V gene: TRBV4-3
CDR3 protein: ASSQGTTGSYNEQF

V gene: TRBV6-2/TRBV6-3
CDR3 protein: ASSPTSYNEQF

V gene: TRBV4-3
CDR3 protein: ASSQDPQGSNTGELF

V gene: TRBV10-3
CDR3 protein: AISESVGARMGEQF

V gene: TRBV7-2
CDR3 protein: ASSLDGTLDTQY

V gene: TRBV20-1
CDR3 protein: SAILRGKDYEQY

V gene: TRBV3-1
CDR3 protein: AGSPGLADSYNEQF

V gene: TRBV4-1
CDR3 protein: ASSQGASAYNEQF

V gene: TRBV24-1
CDR3 protein: ATSDYGGANVLT

V gene: TRBV20-1
CDR3 protein: SASPVAGGSYEQF

V gene: TRBV28
CDR3 protein: ASSPGGEQY